Listed here are 32 T cell receptor beta chains from one sample, sequenced in a study of human T cells and chemical hapten exposure (dated by TCRdb to the early 2020s). Read against the paper, the sample's time point label means: pre-sensitization, week 0. Sample treatment or condition, as interpreted from the label and publication: therapeutic diphenylcyclopropenone sensitization with weekly scalp DPC. Libraries were made using RACE. Sequencing was performed on a NextSeq 500. TCRdb reprocessed the public reads (quality trimming at Q25 with fastp, clone calling with MiXCR) and kept in-frame beta chains. All rows with the same CDR3 protein become a single entry with the most common DNA and genes. This sample holds over 300,000 distinct CDR3 sequences; around 5.5% were observed only once. The ten most abundant clones make up 2% to 3% of the sample. The sample was whole blood, taken in connection with sensitization to the hapten diphenylcyclopropenone (DPC). The source of these receptors is a woman between 50 and 59 years old with alopecia areata. Some clones in this sample may be carry-over from other donors' samples.

This clonotype occurred many times. The chain employs TRBV29-1 and TRBJ2-4; no clear D gene. The CDR3 is made up of 10 amino acids. Trimming removed 7 bases from V and 8 bases from J, with 9 bases in between. Per germline, CDR1 SQVTM and CDR2 ANQGSEA. The CDR3 sequence is CSGYEDIQYF. The CDR3 DNA reads TGCAGCGGGTATGAAGACATTCAGTACTTC.

The J gene is TRBJ2-1, the V gene TRBV28, with TRBD2 identical over 9 bases. Germline V gives CDR1 MDHEN, CDR2 SYDVKM. The J segment lost 0 bases and the V segment lost 5 bases, leaving 11 bases of the junction unmatched. The length of the CDR3 is 18 residues. CDR3 nucleotide sequence: TGTGCCAGCAGTGTCCTAGCGGGACAGAGTAGCTCCTACAATGAGCAGTTCTTC. Its translation: CASSVLAGQSSSYNEQFF.

The rearrangement uses TRBV12-3 or TRBV12-4 and TRBJ1-5, with TRBD1 matching over 9 bases. The CDR3 sequence is 14 residues long. V trimming: 6 bases; J trimming: 6 bases; junction bases outside the gene matches: 6. CDR3 DNA: TGTGCCAGCAGGGGGACAGGGCTTGTTCAGCCCCAGCATTTT. Translation: CASRGTGLVQPQHF.

This clonotype was observed at least ten times. This chain joins TRBV7-9 and TRBJ2-5, with no clear D. The germline V gene encodes CDR1 SEHNR and CDR2 FQNEAQ (reference sequence). This CDR3 spans 14 amino acids. Trimming removed 2 bases at V and 1 base at J, with 8 bases between. CDR3 residues: CASSLSLIQETQYF. The CDR3 DNA sequence: TGTGCCAGCAGCTTAAGTCTGATCCAAGAGACCCAGTACTTC. The whole variable domain, remainder taken from reference TRBV7-9 and TRBJ2-5, is DTGVSQNPRHKITKRGQNVTFRCDPISEHNRLYWYRQTLGQGPEFLTYFQNEAQLEKSRLLSDRFSAERPKGSFSTLEIQRTEQGDSAMYLCASSLSLIQETQYFGPGTRLLVL.

The rearrangement uses TRBV3-1 and TRBJ1-4, with a weak D call TRBD1 (5 bases). The V end was cut by 4 bases, the J end by 8 bases, with 14 bases between. The CDR3 is 14 residues long. Germline assignment: CDR1 LGHDT and CDR2 YNNKEL (reference sequence). CDR3 in amino acids: CASSPHGGEEKLFF. The CDR3 coding sequence is TGTGCCAGCAGCCCCCACGGGGGAGAGGAAAAACTGTTTTTT. Looking up the rest from reference TRBV3-1 and TRBJ1-4 gives the full variable domain: DTAVSQTPKYLVTQMGNDKSIKCEQNLGHDTMYWYKQDSKKFLKIMFSYNNKELIINETVPNRFSPKSPDKAHLNLHINSLELGDSAVYFCASSPHGGEEKLFFGSGTQLSVL.

This clonotype was observed a few times. The chain is built from TRBV4-3 and TRBJ1-4; D remains unclear. Trimming cost V 4 bases and J 1 base, with 10 bases left between them. The CDR3 has 15 residues. From germline, CDR1 is LGHNA and CDR2 YSLEER. The CDR3: CASSPTEGTNEKLFF. The CDR3 DNA reads TGCGCCAGCAGCCCCACGGAAGGAACTAATGAAAAACTGTTTTTT.

A few counts support this clonotype. The rearrangement uses TRBV28 and TRBJ1-5; D unclear. CDR1 and CDR2 from the germline V gene are MDHEN and SYDVKM. Deletions cut 5 bases from V and 0 bases from J, with 8 bases between. This CDR3 comprises 14 residues. The CDR3 reads CASSPNDSNQPQHF. The CDR3 DNA follows: TGTGCCAGCAGTCCAAATGATAGCAATCAGCCCCAGCATTTT.

The genes are TRBV9 and TRBJ2-5, with D perhaps given as TRBD1 or TRBD2 (5 bases each). V lost 4 bases and J 4 bases, leaving 14 bases between the germline ends. This CDR3 is built from 14 residues. Germline V gene data show CDR1 as SGDLS and CDR2 as YYNGEE. As DNA, the CDR3 is TGTGCCAGCAGCCCCCGGAGAGGGGTAGAGACCCAGTACTTC. Translated: CASSPRRGVETQYF.

This clonotype came up a few times. This sequence joins TRBV6-5 and TRBJ2-5; D is perhaps TRBD1 (6 bases). Deletions cut 2 bases from V and 5 bases from J, with 15 bases between. The germline gives CDR1 MNHEY, CDR2 SVGAGI. This CDR3 comprises 15 residues. In DNA, the CDR3 is TGTGCCAGCAGTTACGGGACATCCGCCGTGGAGACCCAGTACTTC. Its translation is CASSYGTSAVETQYF.

This clonotype appeared many times. The rearrangement uses TRBV30 and TRBJ1-5; 10 nucleotides agree with TRBD1. The V gene's germline CDR1 is GTSNPN and CDR2 SVGIG (reference sequence). The CDR3 length is 12 residues. V lost 6 bases to trimming and J lost 15 bases; unmatched junction nucleotides: 11. CDR3 in DNA: TGTGCCTGCCAAATACTGGACAGGGGGAGGCATTTT. This gives the protein CACQILDRGRHF.

There are a few counts of this clonotype. V gene TRBV20-1 combines with J gene TRBJ2-3; D unresolved. CDR1 and CDR2 (germline): DFQATT, SNEGSKA (reference sequence). This CDR3 is 14 amino acids long. V lost 0 bases and J 5 bases, leaving 12 bases between the germline ends. CDR3 coding DNA: TGCAGTGCTAGAGATCCCACCCCCCGAGATACGCAGTATTTT. Translating it yields CSARDPTPRDTQYF.

The chain joins TRBV5-1 to TRBJ1-4; D ambiguous. V lost 0 bases and J lost 4, with 10 bases in between. The CDR3 covers 15 residues. Germline CDR1 is SGHRS and CDR2 is YFSETQ. The CDR3 nucleotides read TGCGCCAGCAGCTTGGCGGGGAGTTTTAATGAAAAACTGTTTTTT. Encoded protein: CASSLAGSFNEKLFF.

This clonotype has just a few counts. This chain connects TRBV2 to TRBJ2-1, with D possibly being TRBD1 or TRBD2 (6 bases each). Germline loops: CDR1 SNHLY, CDR2 FYNNEI. The CDR3 is 14 residues long. Deletions cut 1 base from V and 10 bases from J, with 14 bases between. CDR3 coding DNA: TGTGCCAGCAGTGAAGGGAGGGCTACAGGGGAGCAGTTCTTC. This codes for CASSEGRATGEQFF.

This clonotype was found many times. The genes are TRBV5-4 and TRBJ1-1; D might be TRBD1 (5 bases). The CDR3 totals 16 residues. Germline CDR1 and CDR2: SGHNT and YYREEE (reference sequence). Trimming cost V 3 bases and J 1 base, with 16 bases left between them. The CDR3 nucleotides read TGTGCCAGCAGCTGGGGCGGGGTCGGGGGGAACACTGAAGCTTTCTTT. Translated, it gives CASSWGGVGGNTEAFF.

This chain links TRBV5-6 with TRBJ2-7; D is perhaps TRBD1 (5 bases). V lost 7 bases and J 1 base, leaving 15 bases between the germline ends. Germline CDR1 and CDR2: SGHDT and YYEEEE. This CDR3 is built from 14 residues. The CDR3, as DNA: TGTGCCAGCGGCCTTTCAGGGTCTTCCTACGAGCAGTACTTC. This encodes CASGLSGSSYEQYF.

This clonotype was observed many times. The chain has TRBV10-3 and TRBJ2-7; the D gene is possibly TRBD1 (6 bases). The V gene lost 6 bases and the J gene lost 2 bases, with 11 bases spanning the gap. Per germline, CDR1 ENHRY and CDR2 SYGVKD. This CDR3 is built from 13 residues. The CDR3 region has the DNA TGTGCCATCAGGCCGGGACAAACCTACGAGCAGTACTTC. Translation: CAIRPGQTYEQYF.

This clonotype has a count of ten or more. The chain recombines TRBV5-1 with TRBJ2-1; 7 positions agree with TRBD1. Germline-derived CDR1 and CDR2 are SGHRS and YFSETQ. This CDR3 contains 15 residues. V gave up 4 bases and J gave up 2 bases; unmatched junction bases: 6. In nucleotides, the CDR3 is TGCGCCAGCAGCCTTCAGGGGGTTGCCTACAATGAGCAGTTCTTC. Translated, it gives CASSLQGVAYNEQFF.

This clonotype occurred many times. The J gene is TRBJ2-6, the V gene TRBV7-2; 7 nucleotides align to TRBD1. This CDR3 region has 17 residues. Germline V gene lookup returns CDR1 SGHTA and CDR2 FQGNSA. The V gene end was trimmed by 5 bases and the J gene end by 0 bases; junction bases not matched to a gene: 7. CDR3 residues: CASSPGTASSGANVLTF. The CDR3 DNA is TGTGCCAGCAGCCCCGGGACAGCGAGCTCTGGGGCCAACGTCCTGACTTTC.

This clonotype was seen many times. The junction and the germline gene differ at one end; a read error may be behind it. This CDR3 reads CASSLAGSSYNEQFF. The CDR3 coding sequence is TGCGCCAGCAGCTTGGCGGGGAGCTCCTACAATGAGCAGTTCTTC. J is TRBJ2-1 and V is TRBV7-8; a possible D gene is TRBD2 (6 bases). The germline V gene encodes CDR1 SGHVS and CDR2 FQNEAQ. The CDR3 loop spans 15 amino acids.

Concerning this clonotype: A read error may explain this, as a much larger clone is one base away. CDR3 amino acids: CSARGSSRGDQRLFF. The CDR3 coding sequence is TGCAGTGCTAGAGGAAGTTCTAGGGGGGACCAAAGACTGTTTTTT. The chain is built from TRBV20-1 and TRBJ1-4; D possibly corresponds to TRBD1 (6 bases). This CDR3 has 15 residues. V gave up 1 base and J gave up 13 bases, with 22 bases separating them. Germline V gives CDR1 DFQATT, CDR2 SNEGSKA (reference sequence).

This clonotype has ten or more counts. The gene calls are TRBV12-3 or TRBV12-4 and TRBJ2-7; D remains unclear. The CDR3 consists of 13 residues. Trimming removed 3 bases from V and 4 bases from J, with 10 bases in between. CDR3 coding DNA: TGTGCCAGCAGTTTGGCGAGTACTTACGAGCAGTACTTC. Translating it yields CASSLASTYEQYF.

The rearrangement links TRBV11-3 to TRBJ1-1, with D possibly TRBD1 on 6 matching bases. This CDR3 has 15 amino acids. The V gene's germline CDR1 is SGHNT and CDR2 YENEEA. V was cut by 1 base and J by 1 base, with 10 bases left in between. In DNA, the CDR3 is TGTGCCAGCAGCTTAGGTGGCAGGGGGAACACTGAAGCTTTCTTT. Translation gives CASSLGGRGNTEAFF.

The chain couples TRBV3-1 to TRBJ2-2, with D unclear. Trimming stripped 0 bases from V and 3 bases from J, with 8 bases between. The CDR3 sequence is 15 residues long. Germline-derived CDR1 and CDR2 are LGHDT and YNNKEL (reference sequence). CDR3 protein: CASSQEVSYTGELFF. For the CDR3, the DNA is TGTGCCAGCAGCCAAGAGGTGTCGTACACCGGGGAGCTGTTTTTT.

This clonotype was counted at least ten times. This chain links TRBV6-2 or TRBV6-3 with TRBJ2-1, with D perhaps TRBD2 (6 bases). CDR1 is MNHEY, CDR2 SVGEGT, per germline. Trimming pared 6 bases from V and 1 base from J, leaving 10 bases between. The CDR3 covers 14 residues. The CDR3 reads CASRGDFSYNEQFF. The CDR3 nucleotides read TGTGCCAGCAGGGGGGACTTTTCCTACAATGAGCAGTTCTTC.

This clonotype was seen at least ten times. V is TRBV27 and J is TRBJ2-7; TRBD1 is a possible D gene (5 bases). Trimming shortened V by 0 bases and J by 5 bases, and 5 bases separated the two germline ends. CDR3 length: 12 residues. Germline loops: CDR1 MNHEY, CDR2 SMNVEV (reference sequence). In DNA form, the CDR3 reads TGTGCCAGCAGTTTATCCAGGGACGAGCAGTACTTC. Translating it yields CASSLSRDEQYF.

The rearrangement uses TRBV30 and TRBJ1-1, with D possibly TRBD1 on 5 matching bases. Germline lookup yields CDR1 GTSNPN and CDR2 SVGIG (reference sequence). CDR3 size: 13 residues. V shed 0 bases and J shed 4 bases, with 9 bases lying between them. The CDR3 DNA follows: TGTGCCTGGAGTGTATTGGGGGGCACTGAAGCTTTCTTT. Its protein product is CAWSVLGGTEAFF.

Only a few counts were recorded for this clonotype. CDR3 nucleotides: TGCAGTGCAGGGGACAAAGGCTACGAGCAGTACTTC. This codes for CSAGDKGYEQYF. The V and J genes are TRBV20-1 and TRBJ2-7; perhaps TRBD1 as D (6 bases). Germline CDR1 DFQATT, CDR2 SNEGSKA (reference sequence). V dropped 6 bases and J dropped 3 bases, with 12 bases sitting between them. CDR3 length: 12 amino acids.

This clonotype was recorded a few times. V and J are TRBV5-1 and TRBJ1-6; possibly TRBD1 for D (5 bases). The CDR3 sequence is 16 residues long. Germline CDR1 SGHRS, CDR2 YFSETQ. Trimming cost V 7 bases and J 0 bases, with 14 bases left between them. The CDR3 DNA follows: TGCGCCAGCTCCAGGGACGGATACTCCTATAATTCACCCCTCCACTTT. This encodes CASSRDGYSYNSPLHF.

This clonotype appeared many times. This chain links TRBV5-6 with TRBJ2-3; the D gene is possibly TRBD2 (6 bases). CDR3 length: 15 residues. V was cut by 1 base and J by 0 bases, with 9 bases left in between. The germline V gene has CDR1 SGHDT and CDR2 YYEEEE. CDR3 DNA sequence: TGTGCCAGCAGCTTGTCTAGCGCCAGCACAGATACGCAGTATTTT. Residues: CASSLSSASTDTQYF.

This clonotype has a count of ten or more. V is TRBV14 and J is TRBJ2-3; TRBD2 matches at 11 bases. Germline V gene sequence: CDR1 SGHDN, CDR2 FVKESK. The CDR3 sequence is 17 residues long. V lost 2 bases and J lost 5; bases outside the gene matches: 9. In nucleotides, the CDR3 is TGTGCCAGCAGCCAATTACTAGCGGGGGATCGGGGAGATACGCAGTATTTT. Translated, it gives CASSQLLAGDRGDTQYF.

V usage is TRBV27 and J usage is TRBJ2-7, with D possibly called TRBD1 or TRBD2 (5 bases each). The CDR3 covers 13 residues. V was shortened by 6 bases and J by 4 bases, with 13 bases between the two germline ends. Germline assignment: CDR1 MNHEY and CDR2 SMNVEV (reference sequence). CDR3 bases: TGTGCCAGCAGCAACCGAGGGGTTTACGAGCAGTACTTC. Translating gives CASSNRGVYEQYF.

This clonotype has only a few counts. This chain uses TRBV21-1 with TRBJ2-6; TRBD1, as called in the table, went unchecked against the DNA. TRBV21-1 is listed as a pseudogene. CDR3 length: 15 amino acids. CDR3 nucleotides: TGTGCCAGCATTCCGGGATTCGGTGGGGCCAACGTCCTGACTTTC. As protein: CASIPGFGGANVLTF.